The 15 T cell receptor beta chains given below trace back to one sample, sequenced in a study of PD-L1 blockade in urothelial cancer. Here immunoSEQ multiplex PCR was the method, and the copy in TCRdb shows in-frame clones only, minus some. Among some 32,000 clones, 65% to 90% were seen once, and the ten largest hold 30%. The sample in question was PBMCs, obtained around atezolizumab (anti-PD-L1) treatment. The source is a man aged 55 to 70 with urothelial cancer.

This chain links TRBV4-3 with TRBJ2-7; 14 bases map to TRBD2. Trimming cost V 3 bases and J 2 bases; bases outside gene matches: 0. This CDR3 has 15 residues. CDR1 LGHNA and CDR2 YSLEER come from the germline V gene. For the CDR3, the DNA is TGCGCCAGCAGCCAGGGACTAGCGGGGGCCTACGAGCAGTACTTC. Encoded protein: CASSQGLAGAYEQYF.

The chain links TRBV9 to TRBJ2-5, with D possibly matching TRBD2 (5 bases). Germline V gene lookup returns CDR1 SGDLS and CDR2 YYNGEE. The V and J ends lost 4 bases and 4 bases respectively, with 5 bases between them. The CDR3 contains 11 residues. The CDR3 sequence: CASSRGETQYF. CDR3 nucleotides: TGTGCCAGCAGCCGGGGAGAGACCCAGTACTTC. Based on the CDR3 plus reference TRBV9 and TRBJ2-5, the full variable domain is DSGVTQTPKHLITATGQRVTLRCSPRSGDLSVYWYQQSLDQGLQFLIQYYNGEERAKGNILERFSAQQFPDLHSELNLSSLELGDSALYFCASSRGETQYFGPGTRLLVL.

This chain uses TRBV29-1 with TRBJ2-7; D might be TRBD1 (6 bases). The ends were cut back, 6 bases at V and 1 base at J, with 10 bases in the middle. The CDR3 has 12 amino acids. Germline CDR1 and CDR2: SQVTM and ANQGSEA. The CDR3 reads CSVRDISYEQYF. CDR3 bases: TGCAGCGTCCGGGACATTTCCTACGAGCAGTACTTC.

The chain carries TRBV28 and TRBJ2-7; 9 bases match TRBD2. Germline CDR1 and CDR2: MDHEN and SYDVKM. With 5 bases clipped from V and 0 bases from J, the junction kept 5 bases outside the gene matches. This CDR3 comprises 15 residues. The CDR3 loop is CASSGSGGLSYEQYF. CDR3 in DNA: TGTGCCAGCAGTGGCAGCGGGGGGCTCTCCTACGAGCAGTACTTC. The variable domain in full, with the rest retrieved from reference TRBV28 and TRBJ2-7, is DVKVTQSSRYLVKRTGEKVFLECVQDMDHENMFWYRQDPGLGLRLIYFSYDVKMKEKGDIPEGYSVSREKKERFSLILESASTNQTSMYLCASSGSGGLSYEQYFGPGTRLTVT.

V gene TRBV5-8 combines with J gene TRBJ1-2; D call uncertain. This CDR3 has 14 amino acids. CDR1 and CDR2 from the germline V gene are SGHTS and YDEGEE. V shed 5 bases and J shed 4 bases, with 15 bases lying between them. CDR3 loop: CASRPEAAIYGYTF. The CDR3 coding sequence is TGTGCCAGCAGGCCCGAGGCGGCCATCTATGGCTACACCTTC.

This chain joins TRBV7-2 and TRBJ2-1, with a weak D call TRBD2 (7 bases). Per the germline V gene, CDR1 is SGHTA and CDR2 is FQGNSA. CDR3 size: 15 residues. V was pared by 10 bases and J by 6 bases, with 22 bases between. CDR3 amino acids: CATARGGGPGNEQFF. The CDR3 nucleotides read TGTGCCACCGCAAGAGGGGGAGGGCCGGGCAATGAGCAGTTCTTC.

The table lists this clone with a count of one. The CDR3 DNA reads as TGTGCCAGCAGTGCAACCGGGACAGGGGGCTATGGCTACACCTTC. This encodes CASSATGTGGYGYTF. The rearrangement uses TRBV28 and TRBJ1-2, with TRBD1 matching over 11 bases. Germline loops: CDR1 MDHEN, CDR2 SYDVKM. The CDR3 runs 15 residues. V dropped 5 bases and J dropped 4; count of bases not matched to a gene: 6.

V usage is TRBV5-6 and J usage is TRBJ1-2; D gene uncertain. The CDR3 contains 11 residues. V dropped 0 bases and J dropped 7 bases, with 4 bases sitting between them. The germline gives CDR1 SGHDT, CDR2 YYEEEE. The CDR3 region is CASSLGGGYTF. The DNA for the CDR3 is TGTGCCAGCAGCTTGGGAGGTGGCTACACCTTC.

V and J are TRBV30 and TRBJ1-2; 10 bases are shared with TRBD1. Germline CDR1 is GTSNPN and CDR2 is SVGIG (reference sequence). CDR3 length equals 14 residues. Trimming removed 0 bases from V and 5 bases from J; junction bases left unmatched: 3. The CDR3 coding sequence is TGTGCCTGGAGTGTCGACAGGGGGCCTTATGGCTACACCTTC. Translating it yields CAWSVDRGPYGYTF.

The CDR3 sequence is CASGPDGDTGELFF. As DNA, the CDR3 is TGTGCTAGTGGACCCGACGGGGACACCGGGGAGCTGTTTTTT. The chain has TRBV12-5 and TRBJ2-2; D is perhaps TRBD2 (5 bases). V lost 6 bases to trimming and J lost 3 bases, with 11 bases between them. The CDR3 extends over 14 amino acids. Germline CDR1 reads LGHNT; CDR2 reads FRNRAP.

The rearrangement joins TRBV29-1 to TRBJ2-2; tentative D call: TRBD1 (5 bases). CDR1 and CDR2 (germline): SQVTM, ANQGSEA. The CDR3 is made up of 15 amino acids. Trimming shortened V by 3 bases and J by 3 bases, and 14 bases separated the two germline ends. DNA for the CDR3: TGCAGCGTTGATTCGGCAGGGATGTACACCGGGGAGCTGTTTTTT. It codes for CSVDSAGMYTGELFF.

The gene calls are TRBV5-1 and TRBJ2-7, with 8 bases identical to TRBD1. The V segment lost 1 base and the J segment 3 bases; nucleotides outside the gene matches: 12. The germline V gene has CDR1 SGHRS and CDR2 YFSETQ. The CDR3 covers 17 residues. Written as DNA, the CDR3 is TGCGCCAGCAGCTTGTTTGGCAGGGGGCGTCGGGACTACGAGCAGTACTTC. Translated, it gives CASSLFGRGRRDYEQYF.

This chain links TRBV28 with TRBJ1-1, with D possibly being TRBD1 (6 bases). Germline-derived CDR1 and CDR2 are MDHEN and SYDVKM. V shed 3 bases and J shed 0 bases, with 8 bases lying between them. The CDR3 contains 14 residues. CDR3 DNA sequence: TGTGCCAGCAGTTTTTACAGGGTGAACACTGAAGCTTTCTTT. Translated, it gives CASSFYRVNTEAFF.

V usage is TRBV19 and J usage is TRBJ1-4, with 7 bases aligning to TRBD1. Trimming cost V 7 bases and J 5 bases; bases outside gene matches: 7. The length of the CDR3 is 14 residues. From germline, CDR1 is LNHDA and CDR2 SQIVND (reference sequence). CDR3 coding DNA: TGTGCCAGTACCATGACAGGGAGCAATGAAAAACTGTTTTTT. Protein product: CASTMTGSNEKLFF.

The V and J genes are TRBV18 and TRBJ2-7, with TRBD1 identical over 7 bases. This CDR3 is 13 amino acids long. CDR1 is KGHSH, CDR2 LQKENI, per germline. Losses at the gene ends were 3 bases for V and 2 bases for J; bases not matched to a gene: 1. The CDR3 spells CASSPQGAYEQYF. For the CDR3, the DNA is TGTGCCAGCTCACCCCAGGGGGCCTACGAGCAGTACTTC.